Following are 32 T cell receptor beta chains from one sample sequenced in a study of CD8+ T cells in alopecia areata. Following extraction, RNA underwent reverse transcription to cDNA, which served as the sequencing template. Profiled with immunoSEQ multiplex PCR; TCRdb holds only in-frame clones, not every one. Altogether about 270,000 clones were found in the sample, and no singletons occur. Cells from pooled cutaneous lymph nodes were sorted by CD4, CD8alpha, NKG2D, NKG2ACE and other markers. The source material was CD4+ T cells sorted from a lymph node. These TCRs come from a C3H/HeJ mouse with alopecia areata. MHC haplotype: H2-k.

On this clone: Gene names refer to mouse genes. The read falls 4 residues short of the CDR3 end, and the missing part is taken from the germline J gene. The chain links TRBV29 to TRBJ2-7, with 10 bases lining up with TRBD1. The CDR3 extends over 12 amino acids. Germline-derived CDR1 and CDR2 are MSHET and SYDVDS. CDR3 DNA (partial): TGTGCTAGCAGGACAGGGGGCAAT. This translates into CASRTGGN. The full CDR3 protein reads CASRTGGNEQYF.

Concerning this clone: Gene names and germline refer to mouse. The read ends 3 residues early relative to the CDR3; the germline J gene fills the gap. V is TRBV13-1 and J is TRBJ1-6; 8 bases fit TRBD1. TRBJ1-6 is an open reading frame whose function is uncertain. This CDR3 has 15 amino acids. Germline loops: CDR1 NSHNY, CDR2 SYGAGN. V shed 5 bases, J shed 5 bases, and the junction held 6 bases outside the gene matches. The sequenced CDR3 bases are TGTGCCAGCAGCCCCGGGACAGGTCATAATTCGCCC. It codes for CASSPGTGHNSP. Given in full, the CDR3 is CASSPGTGHNSPLYF.

With respect to this clone: These gene names are mouse names. The read gets to within 4 residues of the CDR3 end, and the germline J gene fills in the rest. The J gene is TRBJ2-3, the V gene TRBV19, with D possibly matching TRBD1 (6 bases). Germline V gene sequence: CDR1 FNHDT, CDR2 SITEND (reference sequence). V was cut by 0 bases and J by 0 bases, with 11 bases left in between. The CDR3 sequence is 16 residues long. CDR3 region: CASSIASQGSAETLYF. CDR3 DNA (partial): TGTGCCAGCAGTATAGCCTCTCAGGGGAGTGCAGAA.

There are a few counts of this clone. These gene names are mouse names. From the germline J gene comes the end of the CDR3, since the read stops 4 residues before it. The chain couples TRBV17 to TRBJ2-3, with D possibly TRBD1 on 6 matching bases. The CDR3 is 14 amino acids. Germline V gene data show CDR1 as MNHDT and CDR2 as YYDKIL. The CDR3 reads CASSRPSGVETLYF. The DNA read from the CDR3 is TGTGCTAGCAGTAGACCCTCAGGGGTAGAA.

This clone was recorded a few times. Gene names are the mouse ones. The read halts 4 residues ahead of the CDR3 end, with the missing end drawn from the germline J gene. J is TRBJ2-1 and V is TRBV19; D ambiguous. There are 11 residues in the CDR3. Germline-derived CDR1 and CDR2 are FNHDT and SITEND (reference sequence). V was shortened by 5 bases and J by 6 bases, with 6 bases between the two germline ends. The CDR3 reads CASSPLAEQFF. CDR3 DNA, as far as it was read: TGTGCCAGCAGCCCCCTTGCT. The full variable domain, in which reference TRBV19 and TRBJ2-1 provide the parts outside the CDR3, is GGIITQTPKFLIGQEGQKLTLKCQQNFNHDTMYWYRQDSGKGLRLIYYSITENDLQKGDLSEGYDASREKKSSFSLTVTSAQKNEMAVFLCASSPLAEQFFGPGTRLTVL.

This clone was observed a handful of times. Germline and genes here are mouse. Read data end 4 residues before the CDR3 end; the end is taken from the germline J gene. Additional DNA sequences in this sample encode the identical CDR3. The V and J genes are TRBV13-2 and TRBJ2-7, with 10 nucleotides matching TRBD2. The CDR3 totals 13 residues. Germline-derived CDR1 and CDR2 are NNHNN and SYGAGS (reference sequence). CDR3 residues: CASGGTGVYEQYF. CDR3 DNA, as far as it was read: TGTGCCAGCGGGGGGACTGGGGTTTAT.

The sample holds a few counts of this clone. Gene labels here are mouse ones. The read halts 4 residues ahead of the CDR3 end, with the missing end drawn from the germline J gene. The same CDR3 can be traced to other DNA sequences in this sample. The chain employs TRBV17 and TRBJ1-1; no clear D. The germline V gene has CDR1 MNHDT and CDR2 YYDKIL. V lost 2 bases and J 0 bases, leaving 4 bases between the germline ends. The length of the CDR3 is 13 residues. CDR3 DNA (partial): TGTGCTAGCAGTAGAACAACAAACACA. It specifies CASSRTTNT. The whole CDR3 protein is CASSRTTNTEVFF.

This clone was seen a handful of times. Gene names follow the mouse nomenclature. Other nucleotide sequences in the sample specify the same CDR3. CDR3 loop: CASSDLGGDTQYF. CDR3 bases read: TGTGCCAGCAGTGATTTGGGGGGCGAC. The chain is built from TRBV13-1 and TRBJ2-5; weak D call: TRBD2 (7 bases). Read sequence stops 4 residues before the CDR3 end, and the germline J gene provides the missing end. Germline values: CDR1 NSHNY, CDR2 SYGAGN. The CDR3 length is 13 residues.

This clone was seen more than once but under ten times. Genes and germline come from the mouse. The CDR3 bases that were read are TGTGCCAGCACAGACAGGGGAAACGGGGAC. Its translation: CASTDRGNGD. The full CDR3 sequence reads CASTDRGNGDTQYF. J is TRBJ2-5 and V is TRBV19, with 8 bases identical to TRBD1. The CDR3 end falls 4 residues outside the read, so it is completed with the germline J gene. This CDR3 region has 14 residues. Per the germline V gene, CDR1 is FNHDT and CDR2 is SITEND (reference sequence).

This clone was detected ten times or more. The genes are named according to mouse. The read falls 4 residues short of the CDR3 end, and the missing part is taken from the germline J gene. The chain links TRBV17 to TRBJ2-3; D is ambiguous. The CDR3 is 14 residues long. In germline, CDR1 is MNHDT, CDR2 YYDKIL. V lost 0 bases and J lost 3, with 7 bases in between. The CDR3 loop reads CASSRDPTAETLYF. CDR3 bases read: TGTGCTAGCAGTAGAGATCCCACAGCAGAA.

Comments on this clone: Gene names refer to mouse genes. The read ends 4 residues before the CDR3 terminus; that terminus is restored from the germline J gene. This sequence joins TRBV13-1 and TRBJ1-1; TRBD1 aligns across 7 bases. Germline loops: CDR1 NSHNY, CDR2 SYGAGN. The CDR3 is 12 residues long. CDR3 sequence: CASSVRDREVFF. CDR3 DNA (partial): TGTGCCAGCAGTGTCCGGGACAGA.

This clone was counted only a few times. Mouse germline and gene names are used. The CDR3 end falls 4 residues outside the read, so it is completed with the germline J gene. This chain connects TRBV13-1 to TRBJ2-1; TRBD2 matches at 8 bases. Unmatched junction bases numbered 3, after V lost 10 bases and J lost 3 bases. The CDR3 extends over 12 amino acids. Per the germline V gene, CDR1 is NSHNY and CDR2 is SYGAGN. CDR3 bases read: TGTGCCGCGGGGGGGGCCTATGCT. Protein sequence: CAAGGAYA. The whole CDR3 protein reads CAAGGAYAEQFF.

On this clone itself: The gene names here belong to mouse. The read stops 4 residues short of the end of the CDR3; the missing end is completed from the germline J gene. Within the sample, other DNA sequences also encode this same CDR3. The chain couples TRBV13-2 to TRBJ2-7, with 7 bases matching TRBD2. CDR1 is NNHNN, CDR2 SYGAGS, per germline (reference sequence). Trimming took 0 bases from V and 3 from J; bases not matched to a gene: 6. The CDR3 consists of 15 residues. Incomplete CDR3 DNA: TGTGCCAGCGGTGATGCGGGTCTGGGGGTCTAT. As protein: CASGDAGLGVY. The whole CDR3 sequence is CASGDAGLGVYEQYF.

Remarks on this clone: Germline and genes: mouse. The read comes to an end 4 residues before the CDR3 does, leaving the germline J gene to fill in the end. Other DNA variants within this sample encode the same CDR3. This sequence joins TRBV19 and TRBJ2-3; a weak D match, TRBD1 (7 bases). The germline V gene encodes CDR1 FNHDT and CDR2 SITEND (reference sequence). Trimming took off 2 bases at V and 3 bases at J, with 10 bases between the two ends. The CDR3 runs 14 residues. The CDR3 here is CASSILGGAETLYF. CDR3 bases read: TGTGCCAGCAGTATCCTAGGGGGCGCAGAA.

This clone was observed a few times. Gene names are the mouse ones. Coverage ceases 4 residues before the CDR3 finishes, and the germline J gene fills in the end. The chain recombines TRBV29 with TRBJ1-2; 7 bases line up with TRBD1. Trimming cost V 10 bases and J 2 bases; bases outside gene matches: 7. This CDR3 region has 13 residues. Germline V gene lookup returns CDR1 MSHET and CDR2 SYDVDS. Incomplete CDR3 DNA: TGTGCTAAATCGACAGGGTTTAACTCC. Translated: CAKSTGFNS. The entire CDR3 reads CAKSTGFNSDYTF.

This clone has more than one count but fewer than ten. The gene symbols are mouse symbols. Read data end 4 residues before the CDR3 end; the end is taken from the germline J gene. J is TRBJ2-5 and V is TRBV19, with 11 bases aligning to TRBD1. The CDR3 totals 14 residues. Germline V gene data show CDR1 as FNHDT and CDR2 as SITEND (reference sequence). The covered CDR3 bases are TGTGCCAGCAGCCAGGGACAGGGGGGAGAC. Translated: CASSQGQGGD. The whole CDR3 sequence reads CASSQGQGGDTQYF.

This clone was seen only a few times. Mouse gene names apply. The CDR3 is cut off 4 residues early in the read; its end comes from the germline J gene. This chain uses TRBV13-1 with TRBJ2-7; D uncertain. The V end lost 2 bases, the J end lost 3 bases, and 6 bases lay between the germline ends. Germline-derived CDR1 and CDR2 are NSHNY and SYGAGN. This CDR3 is built from 12 residues. The part of the CDR3 DNA that was read is TGTGCCAGCAGTGAGAGGTTCTAT. As protein: CASSERFY. The whole CDR3 sequence reads CASSERFYEQYF.

This clone was seen a few times. Genes and germline are mouse. Coverage ceases 4 residues before the CDR3 finishes, and the germline J gene fills in the end. The genes are TRBV5 and TRBJ2-3, with D maybe TRBD1 (5 bases). V dropped 4 bases and J dropped 0 bases, with 11 bases sitting between them. CDR3 length: 15 amino acids. Looked up from germline, CDR1 is LGHNA and CDR2 is YNLKQL (reference sequence). CDR3 DNA, as far as it was read: TGTGCCAGCAGCCTCGGACAATCTAGTGCAGAA. Its protein product is CASSLGQSSAE. The complete CDR3 reads CASSLGQSSAETLYF.

Notes on this clone: Gene names refer to mouse genes. Read coverage stops 4 residues before the CDR3 terminus; the germline J gene supplies the remainder. This same CDR3 is encoded by further DNA sequences in the sample. This chain joins TRBV19 and TRBJ2-1, with 7 bases aligning to TRBD1. The germline CDR1 and CDR2 sequences are FNHDT and SITEND (reference sequence). The CDR3 has 13 amino acids. The DNA read from the CDR3 is TGTGCCAGCAGCATACAGGGGTGGGCT. This codes for CASSIQGWA. The whole CDR3 is CASSIQGWAEQFF. The whole variable domain, filled in from reference TRBV19 and TRBJ2-1, reads GGIITQTPKFLIGQEGQKLTLKCQQNFNHDTMYWYRQDSGKGLRLIYYSITENDLQKGDLSEGYDASREKKSSFSLTVTSAQKNEMAVFLCASSIQGWAEQFFGPGTRLTVL.

This clone was seen a handful of times. Gene and germline names: mouse. With the read ending 4 residues before the CDR3 end, the germline J gene is used to fill in that end. This chain links TRBV31 with TRBJ2-1; D not resolved. Germline-derived CDR1 and CDR2 are GKSSPN and SITVG. The CDR3 has 10 residues. The CDR3 spells CAWSPPEQFF. Partial CDR3 DNA: TGTGCCTGGAGCCCTCCT.

This clone has more than one count but fewer than ten. All gene names here are mouse names. The read terminates 4 residues ahead of where the CDR3 ends, so the germline J gene completes it. Other DNA sequences in this sample translate to the same CDR3. This chain uses TRBV5 with TRBJ2-2; 7 nucleotides match TRBD2. The CDR3 totals 16 residues. CDR1 LGHNA and CDR2 YNLKQL come from the germline V gene (reference sequence). Unmatched junction bases numbered 3, after V lost 0 bases and J lost 2 bases. The CDR3 bases that were read are TGTGCCAGCAGCCAAGAGGGGGGACTGAACACCGGG. Encoded protein: CASSQEGGLNTG. From start to end, the CDR3 is CASSQEGGLNTGQLYF.

As regards this clone: Gene and germline names: mouse. The read stops 3 residues short of the end of the CDR3; the missing end is completed from the germline J gene. V gene TRBV17 combines with J gene TRBJ1-6; 9 bases match TRBD1. TRBJ1-6 is marked as an open reading frame, function uncertain. V trimming: 1 base; J trimming: 9 bases; junction bases outside the gene matches: 7. CDR3 length: 16 amino acids. The germline gives CDR1 MNHDT, CDR2 YYDKIL. CDR3 loop: CASSRVRQGGGSPLYF. The covered CDR3 bases are TGTGCTAGCAGTAGAGTCAGACAGGGGGGGGGTTCGCCC.

Notes on this clone: The germline and genes are mouse ones. The CDR3 end falls 4 residues outside the read, so it is completed with the germline J gene. The genes are TRBV17 and TRBJ2-7; 7 bases fit TRBD1. Germline CDR1 and CDR2: MNHDT and YYDKIL. CDR3 length equals 13 residues. CDR3 DNA, as far as it was read: TGTGCTAGCAGCCAGGGGGACCCTTAT. It encodes CASSQGDPY. The whole CDR3 sequence reads CASSQGDPYEQYF. The variable domain in full, with the rest retrieved from reference TRBV17 and TRBJ2-7, is DTTVKQNPRYKLARVGKPVNLICSQTMNHDTMYWYQKKPNQAPKLLLFYYDKILNREADTFEKFQSSRPNNSFCSLYIGSAGLEYSAMYLCASSQGDPYEQYFGPGTRLTVL.

This clone was seen a few times. Mouse gene names and germline throughout. The read ends 3 residues shy of where the CDR3 ends; the end is completed using the germline J gene. The J gene is TRBJ1-6, the V gene TRBV13-2, with 8 bases aligning to TRBD1. TRBJ1-6 is an ORF; its function is uncertain. Per germline, CDR1 NNHNN and CDR2 SYGAGS (reference sequence). V shed 2 bases, J shed 0 bases, and the junction held 1 base outside the gene matches. The CDR3 has 16 amino acids. Incomplete CDR3 DNA: TGTGCCAGCGGTGACAGGGGGCCTTCCTATAATTCGCCC. Amino acid sequence: CASGDRGPSYNSP. The whole CDR3 reads CASGDRGPSYNSPLYF.

In the case of this clone: Gene names follow the mouse nomenclature. Sequencing ends 4 residues short of the CDR3 end; the germline J gene provides the rest. The chain employs TRBV19 and TRBJ2-7, with 11 bases lining up with TRBD2. Germline V gives CDR1 FNHDT, CDR2 SITEND (reference sequence). The CDR3 sequence is 15 residues long. The CDR3 bases that were read are TGTGCCAGCAGTATCCCTACTGGGGGGGCGTAT. Its translation is CASSIPTGGAY. The CDR3 in its entirety is CASSIPTGGAYEQYF. Filled out from reference TRBV19 and TRBJ2-7, the complete variable domain reads GGIITQTPKFLIGQEGQKLTLKCQQNFNHDTMYWYRQDSGKGLRLIYYSITENDLQKGDLSEGYDASREKKSSFSLTVTSAQKNEMAVFLCASSIPTGGAYEQYFGPGTRLTVL.

A few counts support this clone. Genes and germline are mouse. The read stops 4 residues short of the end of the CDR3; the missing end is completed from the germline J gene. The genes are TRBV19 and TRBJ2-3, with D perhaps TRBD1 (6 bases). CDR1 and CDR2 (germline): FNHDT, SITEND (reference sequence). This CDR3 spans 12 amino acids. The sequenced CDR3 bases are TGTGCCAGCAGTTGGACAGAAGAA. It specifies CASSWTEE. The full CDR3 sequence reads CASSWTEETLYF.

This clone turned up a few times. The gene names given are mouse names. The CDR3 is cut off 4 residues early in the read; its end comes from the germline J gene. The chain carries TRBV13-1 and TRBJ2-2; perhaps TRBD1 as D (5 bases). CDR3 length equals 13 residues. Trimming removed 3 bases at V and 4 bases at J, with 7 bases between. Germline V gene data show CDR1 as NSHNY and CDR2 as SYGAGN. CDR3 protein: CASSARATGQLYF. CDR3 bases read: TGTGCCAGCAGTGCCAGGGCCACCGGG.

A remark on this clone: Gene names denote mouse genes. Read sequence stops 4 residues before the CDR3 end, and the germline J gene provides the missing end. V gene TRBV17 combines with J gene TRBJ2-5; TRBD1 might be the D (6 bases). Germline V lookup: CDR1 MNHDT, CDR2 YYDKIL. This CDR3 spans 15 amino acids. V lost 0 bases to trimming and J lost 2 bases, with 9 bases between them. The CDR3 bases that were read are TGTGCTAGCAGTAGAGAAGGGACACTCCAAGAC. This sequence encodes CASSREGTLQD. In full, the CDR3 reads CASSREGTLQDTQYF.

Note on this clone: Mouse gene names apply. The CDR3 end is not reached by the read, which stops 4 residues before it; the germline J gene fills it in. The chain recombines TRBV13-1 with TRBJ2-5, with D possibly matching TRBD2 (7 bases). Germline V lookup: CDR1 NSHNY, CDR2 SYGAGN. V dropped 7 bases and J dropped 0 bases, with 15 bases sitting between them. This CDR3 contains 15 residues. Partial CDR3 DNA: TGTGCCAGCTCCCTCTGGGGGCTTAACCAAGAC. It yields the protein CASSLWGLNQD. The entire CDR3 is CASSLWGLNQDTQYF.

This clone was seen more than once but under ten times. Gene names denote mouse genes. Sequencing ends 4 residues short of the CDR3 end; the germline J gene provides the rest. The chain employs TRBV4 and TRBJ2-5, with D maybe TRBD1 (6 bases). This CDR3 spans 12 amino acids. The germline V gene encodes CDR1 LGHDT and CDR2 YNNKQL (reference sequence). CDR3 DNA, as far as it was read: TGTGCCAGCAGCCGGGACAAAGAC. It encodes CASSRDKD. The full CDR3 sequence reads CASSRDKDTQYF.

Comment on this clone: The gene names here belong to mouse. The CDR3 extends 4 residues past the end of the read, so its final part is completed from the germline J gene. V usage is TRBV13-2 and J usage is TRBJ1-2; D is perhaps TRBD1 (6 bases). V shed 5 bases and J shed 0 bases, with 11 bases lying between them. The CDR3 spans 14 residues. Per the germline V gene, CDR1 is NNHNN and CDR2 is SYGAGS (reference sequence). CDR3: CASGGTPANSDYTF. The CDR3 bases that were read are TGTGCCAGCGGGGGGACACCCGCAAACTCC.

In the case of this clone: Gene names follow the mouse nomenclature. The read ends 4 residues shy of where the CDR3 ends; the end is completed using the germline J gene. The V call is TRBV31, the J call TRBJ2-5, with a possible D match to TRBD1 (6 bases). This CDR3 is built from 14 residues. Germline assignment: CDR1 GKSSPN and CDR2 SITVG. The CDR3 sequence is CAWSLGGDKDTQYF. The covered CDR3 bases are TGTGCCTGGAGTCTAGGAGGGGACAAGGAC.